This TCR beta chain stems from a study of shared clonotypes between healthy human individuals. Study-level information: Per-donor plates numbered three CD4 naive, three CD4 memory, two CD8 naive and one CD8 memory.

The ends lost 4 bases at V and 1 base at J; junction bases unmatched: 7. This CDR3 spans 17 amino acids. Germline loops: CDR1 LNHNV, CDR2 YYDKDF (reference sequence). To note about this clone: Its antigen remains unknown.

Study-level points and caveats: Collection of samples was limited to blood; tissue repertoires likely differ. Four donors showed sharing of roughly 5% of naive CD4 clonotypes.

Profiling relied on immunoSEQ multiplex PCR, and the TCRdb table lists in-frame clones only, not all of them. The repertoire includes around 2.5 million clones, 80% to 95% of them detected once, and approximately 0.35% sits in the top ten. The J gene is TRBJ2-1, the V gene TRBV15; 10 nucleotides line up with TRBD1. The sequenced sample consisted of naive CD4+ T cells from PBMCs. Documented subset: CD45RA+ positively selected. The receptor's source is a man between 18 and 29 years old in good health. Some clones in this sample may be carry-over from other donors' samples. This CDR3 is CATSMRRDRGSYNEQFF. CDR3 sequence (DNA): TGTGCCACCAGCATGCGACGGGACAGGGGATCCTACAATGAGCAGTTCTTC.